This TCR beta chain was sequenced for a study of T cells in Graves' hyperthyroidism and ophthalmopathy. RNA transcripts gave rise to amplified TCR beta CDR3 regions. The primer set for the first-round RT-PCR of the TCR CDR3 was HTBI. A single record per CDR3 protein comes from TCRdb applying MiXCR to the multiplex PCR reads. The sample records under 400,000 distinct CDR3 sequences, over 12% being singletons. PBMCs were collected from a roughly 10 ml volume of fresh peripheral blood. This clonotype was recorded a few times. One end of the junction varies from germline; a read error may be responsible. What was sequenced was blood. This clonotype originated in a woman aged 55 to 70 with Graves' ophthalmopathy.

The CDR3 DNA reads as TGTGCCACCAGCAGCCAGATGGGCAATGAGCAGTCCTTC. It encodes CATSSQMGNEQSF. The chain links TRBV15 to TRBJ2-1; D is undetermined. This CDR3 comprises 13 residues. The germline CDR1 and CDR2 sequences are LNHNV and YYDKDF (reference sequence). Filled out from reference TRBV15 and TRBJ2-1, the complete variable domain reads DAMVIQNPRYQVTQFGKPVTLSCSQTLNHNVMYWYQQKSSQAPKLLFHYYDKDFNNEADTPDNFQSRRPNTSFCFLDIRSPGLGDTAMYLCATSSQMGNEQSFGPGTRLTVL.